This TCR beta chain was identified in a study of patients and donors after allogeneic stem cell transplantation (dated by TCRdb to the early 2020s). Library generation was performed with RT-PCR. TCRdb names NextSeq 550 as the instrument used. The public reads were quality trimmed at Q25 with fastp and then assembled into clones with MiXCR by TCRdb, keeping productive beta chains. Each entry is one CDR3 protein sequence, shown with its most common DNA and genes. The sample has 900,000 to 1,000,000 distinct CDR3 sequences on record, about a sixth of them singletons. The ten largest clones capture approximately 5.9% of the sample. V ends up 2 bases short and J 7 bases short, with an unmatched junction base count of 9. In the germline V gene, CDR1 corresponds to MNHEY and CDR2 to SVGEGT. Taken from cysteine to phenylalanine, the CDR3 has 17 residues. Here the CDR3 DNA is all that survives: 51 bases in frame from base 1.

This clonotype was seen more than once but under ten times. Its cognate antigen has yet to be identified. No base qualities exist here, and no much larger clone lies one base off it. The V and J genes are TRBV6-2 or TRBV6-3 and TRBJ2-2; TRBD2 matches 11 bases in the middle. The sequence derives from a human donor who was either an allogeneic HSCT recipient or a stem cell or donor lymphocyte infusion donor (not recorded which). It is not recorded whose cells these are; they may come from a transplant donor. The sequencing input was blood, either unsorted or a sorted T cell fraction (not recorded which). The CDR3 has the sequence CASSYAELAGERGELFF. The DNA is TGTGCCAGCAGTTACGCCGAACTAGCGGGAGAGCGCGGGGAGCTGTTTTTT.